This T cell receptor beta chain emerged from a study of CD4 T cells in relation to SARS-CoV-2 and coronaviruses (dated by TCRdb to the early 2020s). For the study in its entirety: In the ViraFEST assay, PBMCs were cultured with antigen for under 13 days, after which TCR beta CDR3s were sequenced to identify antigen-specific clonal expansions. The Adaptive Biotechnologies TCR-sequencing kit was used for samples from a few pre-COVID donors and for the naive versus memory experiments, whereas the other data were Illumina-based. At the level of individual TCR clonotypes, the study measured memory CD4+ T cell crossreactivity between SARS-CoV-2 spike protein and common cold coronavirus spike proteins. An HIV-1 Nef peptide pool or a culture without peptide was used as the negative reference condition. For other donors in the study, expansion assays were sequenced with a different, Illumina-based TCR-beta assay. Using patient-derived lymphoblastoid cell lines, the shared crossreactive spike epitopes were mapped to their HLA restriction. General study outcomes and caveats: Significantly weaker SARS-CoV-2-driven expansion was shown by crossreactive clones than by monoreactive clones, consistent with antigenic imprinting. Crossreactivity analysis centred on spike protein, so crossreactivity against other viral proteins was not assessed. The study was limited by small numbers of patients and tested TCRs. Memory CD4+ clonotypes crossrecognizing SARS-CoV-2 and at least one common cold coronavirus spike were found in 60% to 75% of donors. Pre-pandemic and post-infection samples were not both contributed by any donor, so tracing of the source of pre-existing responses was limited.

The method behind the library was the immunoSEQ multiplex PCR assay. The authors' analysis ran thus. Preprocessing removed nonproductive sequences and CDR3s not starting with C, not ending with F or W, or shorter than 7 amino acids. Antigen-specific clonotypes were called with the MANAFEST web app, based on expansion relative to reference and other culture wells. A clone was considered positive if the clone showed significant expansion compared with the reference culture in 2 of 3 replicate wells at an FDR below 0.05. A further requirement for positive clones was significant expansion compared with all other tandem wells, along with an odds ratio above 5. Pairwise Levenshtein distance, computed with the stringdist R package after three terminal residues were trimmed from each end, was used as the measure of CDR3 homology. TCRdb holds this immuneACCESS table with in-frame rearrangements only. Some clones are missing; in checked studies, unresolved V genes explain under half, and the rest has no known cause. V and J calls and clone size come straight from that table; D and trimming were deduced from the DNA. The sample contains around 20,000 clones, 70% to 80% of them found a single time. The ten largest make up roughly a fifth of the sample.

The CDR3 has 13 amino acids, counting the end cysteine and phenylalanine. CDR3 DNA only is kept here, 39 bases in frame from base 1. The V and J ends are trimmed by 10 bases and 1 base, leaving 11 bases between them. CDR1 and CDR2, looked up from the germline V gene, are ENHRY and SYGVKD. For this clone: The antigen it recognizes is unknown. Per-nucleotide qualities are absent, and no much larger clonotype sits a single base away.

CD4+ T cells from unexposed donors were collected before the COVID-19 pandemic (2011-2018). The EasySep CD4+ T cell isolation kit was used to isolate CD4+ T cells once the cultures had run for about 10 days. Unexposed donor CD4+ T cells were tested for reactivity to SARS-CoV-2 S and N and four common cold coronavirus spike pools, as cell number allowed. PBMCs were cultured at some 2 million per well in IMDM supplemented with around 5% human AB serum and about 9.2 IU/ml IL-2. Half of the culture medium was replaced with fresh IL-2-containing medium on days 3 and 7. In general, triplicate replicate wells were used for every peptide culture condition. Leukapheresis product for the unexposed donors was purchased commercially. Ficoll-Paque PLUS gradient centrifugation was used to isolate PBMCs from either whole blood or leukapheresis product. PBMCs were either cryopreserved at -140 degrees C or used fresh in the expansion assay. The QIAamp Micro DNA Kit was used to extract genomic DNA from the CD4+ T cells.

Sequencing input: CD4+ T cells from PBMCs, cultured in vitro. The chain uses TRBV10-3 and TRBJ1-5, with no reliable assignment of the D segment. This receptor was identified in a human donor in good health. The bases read TGTGCCAGTGCTCCGGACAGCAATCAGCCCCAGCATTTT. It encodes CASAPDSNQPQHF.